This T cell receptor (beta chain) was recovered during a study of PD-1 blockade in mismatch repair-deficient tumors. Turning to the study itself: Patients had approximately 12 mismatch repair-deficient cancer types, all previously treated and progressing.

This clone showed up just once. No antigen is known for it. The CDR3 sequence is 13 residues long. The trim removed 8 bases at V and 3 bases at J, leaving 7 bases unmatched. Germline CDR1 reads MDHEN; CDR2 reads SYDVKM. Using immunoSEQ multiplex PCR, the repertoire was profiled, and TCRdb retains in-frame clones only, with some absent. The data show roughly 120,000 clones, over 65% seen once. All patients were mismatch repair deficient, assessed by either PCR or immunohistochemistry. The study, taken as a whole, reports: After pembrolizumab, tumor-resident clones rose rapidly, then generally contracted before radiologic responses.

Specimen: peripheral blood, collected approximately 14 months after starting pembrolizumab. The chain carries TRBV28 and TRBJ2-7, with TRBD1 matching over 7 bases. The clonotype originates from an adult with mismatch repair-deficient cancer. The CDR3 reads CASRAGGSYEQYF. CDR3 bases: TGTGCCAGCCGCGCAGGGGGTAGCTACGAGCAGTACTTC.